This T cell receptor beta chain was recorded in a study of T-cell reconstitution after alpha-beta-depleted transplantation in children. The V end lost 6 bases, the J end lost 0 bases, and 11 bases lay between the germline ends. The CDR3 is 14 amino acids. Germline V gives CDR1 SGHRS, CDR2 YFSETQ. Unique molecular identifiers were used in preparing the TCRbeta library. TCRdb redid the calling of the PCR reads with MiXCR, one entry per CDR3 protein. Of 380,000 or so distinct CDR3 sequences in the sample, about an eighth were seen once. This clonotype was seen a few times. V and J are TRBV5-1 and TRBJ2-3, with D unresolved. The sequencing here drew on PBMCs, taken from the stem cell graft. The receptor was derived from a human donor who donated a stem cell graft to a child with Fanconi anemia. DNA of the CDR3: TGCGCCAGCAAGGAAGTACAGAGCACAGATACGCAGTATTTT. This translates into CASKEVQSTDTQYF. Supplemented by reference TRBV5-1 and TRBJ2-3, the full variable domain reads KAGVTQTPRYLIKTRGQQVTLSCSPISGHRSVSWYQQTPGQGLQFLFEYFSETQRNKGNFPGRFSGRQFSNSRSEMNVSTLELGDSALYLCASKEVQSTDTQYFGPGTRLTVL.